The rows below give T cell receptor beta chains drawn from one sample of a study of T cell repertoires in cytomegalovirus infection. TCRdb re-analysed the reads in MiXCR, keeping a single row per CDR3 protein. The sample has approximately 89,000 distinct CDR3 sequences; roughly a quarter are singletons. These receptors' targets are unknown. This material consisted of CD8+ T cells from cultured PBMCs, taken from culture after CMV antigen stimulation. These receptors were collected from a human donor in good health (CMV status not recorded). Some clones in this sample may be carry-over from other donors' samples. Each CDR3 is given with its conserved first and last residue. The D gene is left open where the match is weak. A clone size is listed for some rows: how often the clone was seen (once, few, many), or a class if it is expanded.

>few|TRBJ1-2|TRBV30|TRBD1
CAWSAGTGAYGYTF
TGTGCCTGGAGTGCCGGGACAGGCGCTTATGGCTACACCTTC
>-|TRBJ1-6|TRBV6-1|-
CASSPPSGAESYNSPLHF
TGTGCCAGCAGCCCACCGAGCGGGGCCGAATCCTATAATTCACCCCTCCACTTT
>-|TRBJ2-7|TRBV19|TRBD2
CASSIVPSGSTYEQYF
TGTGCCAGTAGTATAGTGCCTAGCGGGAGTACCTACGAGCAGTACTTC
>few|TRBJ1-4|TRBV5-1|-
CASSLVGGIDEKLFF
TGCGCCAGCAGCTTGGTTGGTGGTATTGATGAAAAACTGTTTTTT
>-|TRBJ2-5|TRBV30|-
CAWSVIPETQYF
TGTGCCTGGAGTGTGATACCAGAGACCCAGTACTTC
>many|TRBJ2-2|TRBV27|TRBD1
CASSLPPTGGDTGELFF
TGTGCCAGCAGTCTTCCACCGACAGGGGGAGACACCGGGGAGCTGTTTTTT
>few|TRBJ2-7|TRBV27|TRBD1
CASSAGTGIYEQYF
TGTGCCAGCAGTGCCGGGACAGGGATATACGAGCAGTACTTC
>few|TRBJ1-1|TRBV4-3|-
CASSQDGAETRMNTEAFF
TGCGCCAGCAGCCAAGATGGGGCAGAAACGAGGATGAACACTGAAGCTTTCTTT
>-|TRBJ2-3|TRBV7-9|-
CASSLRASVSDTQYF
TGTGCCAGCAGCTTAAGGGCTAGCGTGTCAGATACGCAGTATTTT
>many|TRBJ2-7|TRBV11-2|TRBD1
CASSFPGQGYGYEQYF
TGTGCCAGCAGCTTTCCGGGACAGGGCTACGGCTACGAGCAGTACTTC
>-|TRBJ2-2|TRBV29-1|TRBD1
CSVVTGQGAPGELFF
TGCAGCGTTGTTACTGGACAGGGGGCCCCCGGGGAGCTGTTTTTT
>few|TRBJ1-4|TRBV20-1|-
CSARDSGTFNEKLFF
TGCAGTGCTAGAGATTCGGGCACTTTTAATGAAAAACTGTTTTTT
>-|TRBJ2-1|TRBV20-1|-
CSARDRLPGYNEQFF
TGCAGTGCTAGAGACCGGCTACCTGGCTACAATGAGCAGTTCTTC
>many|TRBJ2-6|TRBV7-9|-
CASSLVGANVLTF
TGTGCCAGCAGCTTAGTTGGGGCCAACGTCCTGACTTTC
>few|TRBJ1-6|TRBV7-3|-
CASSLGRGSLNSPLHF
TGTGCCAGCAGCTTAGGAAGGGGGTCACTTAATTCACCCCTCCACTTT
>many|TRBJ2-5|TRBV7-9|-
CASSPAGFQETQYF
TGTGCCAGCAGCCCCGCGGGATTTCAAGAGACCCAGTACTTC
>-|TRBJ2-4|TRBV5-6|-
CASSLVSGWLAKNIQYF
TGTGCCAGCAGCTTGGTTTCAGGGTGGTTAGCCAAAAACATTCAGTACTTC
>-|TRBJ2-3|TRBV6-6|TRBD2
CASSPSGRGGSTDTQYF
TGTGCCAGCAGCCCATCAGGGCGGGGGGGAAGCACAGATACGCAGTATTTT
>-|TRBJ2-7|TRBV4-3|TRBD2
CASSQDSSGTYEQYF
TGCGCCAGCAGCCAAGATTCTAGCGGGACCTACGAGCAGTACTTC
>-|TRBJ2-3|TRBV11-2|-
CASSEGGAATDTQYF
TGTGCCAGCAGCGAGGGGGGGGCTGCCACAGATACGCAGTATTTT
>many|TRBJ1-1|TRBV7-3|TRBD1
CASRLMAGTGGDGTEAFF
TGTGCCAGCAGACTGATGGCCGGGACAGGGGGCGATGGCACTGAAGCTTTCTTT
>many|TRBJ2-3|TRBV7-6|TRBD1
CASSRTGAHTDTQYF
TGTGCCAGCAGCCGCACAGGGGCCCACACAGATACGCAGTATTTT
>once|TRBJ2-3|TRBV20-1|-
CSARGGREGPDTQYF
TGCAGTGCTAGAGGTGGGCGAGAGGGACCAGATACGCAGTATTTT
>-|TRBJ2-3|TRBV11-2|TRBD1
CASTVRDRVTDTQYF
TGTGCCAGCACCGTCCGGGACAGGGTCACAGATACGCAGTATTTT
>many|TRBJ2-1|TRBV5-4|TRBD2
CASSFGTTGPGEQFF
TGTGCCAGCAGCTTTGGGACTACCGGGCCGGGGGAGCAGTTCTTC
>many|TRBJ2-7|TRBV6-2/TRBV6-3|-
CASSYLQEKDLLTYEQYF
TGTGCCAGCAGTTACCTACAAGAGAAAGACCTTCTTACCTACGAGCAGTACTTC
>-|TRBJ2-5|TRBV6-6|-
CASTLVSLQETQYF
TGTGCCAGCACCCTAGTGAGTCTCCAAGAGACCCAGTACTTC
>many|TRBJ2-2|TRBV19|TRBD1
CASSIDGLTGGAENTGELFF
TGTGCCAGTAGTATCGATGGGCTGACAGGGGGCGCCGAGAACACCGGGGAGCTGTTTTTT
>-|TRBJ2-7|TRBV27|TRBD1
CASRRQGDEQYF
TGTGCCAGCAGAAGACAGGGTGACGAGCAGTACTTC
>-|TRBJ2-3|TRBV5-1|TRBD2
CASSLSGGYVDTQYF
TGCGCCAGCAGCCTAAGCGGGGGTTATGTCGATACGCAGTATTTT
>-|TRBJ1-2|TRBV14|TRBD1
CASSQGRTGRILGYTF
TGTGCCAGCAGCCAAGGAAGGACAGGGAGGATTCTTGGCTACACCTTC